The 32 T cell receptor beta chains below were found in one sample sequenced in a study of T cells in localized non-small cell lung cancer (dated by TCRdb to about 2020). Preparation of the library involved the immunoSEQ multiplex PCR assay. The clones in this table, taken by TCRdb from immuneACCESS, are in-frame only. Not every clone is retained; where verified, under half of the shortfall comes from an unresolved V gene, and the cause of the rest is unknown. This sample gives 65,000 to 90,000 clones in total; over 60% of them show up just once. Roughly a fifth of the sample is taken by the ten largest. Sequenced material: PBMCs, taken before any cancer treatment. These receptors originate from a man aged 35-75 years with stage II squamous cell lung carcinoma.

The CDR3 DNA is TGTGCCAGCAGCCAACGTAGCGGGGCCAATGAGCAGTTCTTC. Protein sequence: CASSQRSGANEQFF. This sequence joins TRBV11-3 and TRBJ2-1; 8 nucleotides agree with TRBD2. Germline V lookup: CDR1 SGHNT, CDR2 YENEEA. This CDR3 has 14 amino acids. Trimming cost V 5 bases and J 6 bases; bases outside gene matches: 6. The entire variable domain, with the rest obtained from reference TRBV11-3 and TRBJ2-1, is as follows: EAGVVQSPRYKIIEKKQPVAFWCNPISGHNTLYWYLQNLGQGPELLIRYENEEAVDDSQLPKDRFSAERLKGVDSTLKIQPAELGDSAVYLCASSQRSGANEQFFGPGTRLTVL.

This chain joins TRBV7-9 and TRBJ1-2, with D perhaps matching TRBD1 (5 bases). CDR1 and CDR2 (germline): SEHNR, FQNEAQ (reference sequence). The CDR3 runs 15 residues. The V and J ends lost 4 bases and 1 base respectively, with 13 bases between them. In nucleotides, the CDR3 is TGTGCCAGCAGCTCCCAACGGGGCCGTAACTATGGCTACACCTTC. This sequence encodes CASSSQRGRNYGYTF. Drawing the rest from reference TRBV7-9 and TRBJ1-2, the complete variable domain is DTGVSQNPRHKITKRGQNVTFRCDPISEHNRLYWYRQTLGQGPEFLTYFQNEAQLEKSRLLSDRFSAERPKGSFSTLEIQRTEQGDSAMYLCASSSQRGRNYGYTFGSGTRLTVV.

V is TRBV7-3 and J is TRBJ2-7; 8 bases map to TRBD1. Germline CDR1 reads SGHTA; CDR2 reads FQGTGA. This CDR3 has 15 amino acids. The V segment lost 5 bases and the J segment 3 bases; nucleotides outside the gene matches: 9. Here the CDR3 reads CASSPGGSRSYEQYF. CDR3 DNA sequence: TGTGCCAGCAGCCCAGGGGGCTCTAGAAGCTACGAGCAGTACTTC.

The chain links TRBV10-3 to TRBJ1-5; TRBD1 matches at 11 bases. Germline trimming cut 6 bases from V and 5 bases from J; bases unmatched to any gene: 6. This CDR3 contains 15 residues. The germline V gene has CDR1 ENHRY and CDR2 SYGVKD. Here the CDR3 reads CAIRGDRGIDQPQHF. CDR3 sequence (DNA): TGTGCCATCAGGGGGGACAGGGGGATTGATCAGCCCCAGCATTTT.

The sample holds one count of this clone. The rearrangement links TRBV28 to TRBJ2-3; TRBD1 agrees at 7 bases. The V gene's germline CDR1 is MDHEN and CDR2 SYDVKM. With 3 bases clipped from V and 5 bases from J, the junction kept 5 bases outside the gene matches. This CDR3 is 14 amino acids long. The CDR3, as DNA: TGTGCCAGCAGTTTGCGGCCAGGGGGAGATACGCAGTATTTT. Protein product: CASSLRPGGDTQYF.

V gene TRBV9 combines with J gene TRBJ1-1; D not certain. The length of the CDR3 is 15 residues. Deletions cut 0 bases from V and 2 bases from J, with 11 bases between. The germline gives CDR1 SGDLS, CDR2 YYNGEE. The CDR3 loop is CASSVVPGGNTEAFF. In DNA form, the CDR3 reads TGTGCCAGCAGCGTAGTCCCAGGCGGAAACACTGAAGCTTTCTTT.

The chain employs TRBV29-1 and TRBJ1-1; no clear D. This CDR3 contains 13 residues. CDR1 is SQVTM and CDR2 is ANQGSEA in the germline V gene. V lost 6 bases to trimming and J lost 6 bases, with 17 bases between them. CDR3 sequence: CSVGGRRGAEAFF. The CDR3 DNA is TGCAGCGTGGGAGGGCGCCGCGGCGCTGAAGCTTTCTTT.

The chain carries TRBV7-8 and TRBJ1-1; D gene unclear. The CDR3 totals 14 residues. Trimming took off 1 base at V and 1 base at J, with 7 bases between the two ends. Germline CDR1 reads SGHVS; CDR2 reads FQNEAQ. The CDR3 region is CASSLEAGNTEAFF. The CDR3 DNA reads TGTGCCAGCAGCTTAGAAGCGGGGAACACTGAAGCTTTCTTT.

The chain joins TRBV29-1 to TRBJ2-1; 9 positions agree with TRBD1. The germline V gene has CDR1 SQVTM and CDR2 ANQGSEA. V lost 7 bases to trimming and J lost 7 bases; unmatched junction nucleotides: 8. The CDR3 has 13 amino acids. The CDR3 loop reads CSARRDRVNEQFF. DNA of the CDR3: TGCAGCGCGCGCCGGGACAGGGTAAATGAGCAGTTCTTC.

This clone was counted between two and nine times. The chain uses TRBV30 and TRBJ1-4; D unresolved. Germline V gene data show CDR1 as GTSNPN and CDR2 as SVGIG (reference sequence). V lost 2 bases, J lost 6 bases, and 19 bases lay in between. The CDR3 extends over 16 amino acids. CDR3 DNA: TGTGCCTGGAGTTCCCCGCCAGGTACCTTTGATGAAAAACTGTTTTTT. Encoded protein: CAWSSPPGTFDEKLFF.

V is TRBV7-9 and J is TRBJ2-7, with D tentatively TRBD2 (5 bases). The CDR3 runs 14 residues. V lost 6 bases and J lost 3, with 15 bases in between. Germline-derived CDR1 and CDR2 are SEHNR and FQNEAQ (reference sequence). The DNA for the CDR3 is TGTGCCAGCAGTTACTGGACCGACTACTACGAGCAGTACTTC. It specifies CASSYWTDYYEQYF.

The chain has TRBV19 and TRBJ2-1; tentative D call: TRBD2 (6 bases). This CDR3 contains 14 residues. Germline V CDR1 and CDR2: LNHDA, SQIVND (reference sequence). Trimming took 3 bases from V and 7 from J, leaving 13 bases between them. CDR3 protein: CASSIGGSRNEQFF. In DNA form, the CDR3 reads TGTGCCAGTAGTATTGGGGGGAGTCGGAATGAGCAGTTCTTC.

The V gene is TRBV19, the J gene TRBJ1-1; 7 nucleotides align to TRBD1. V shed 6 bases, J shed 1 base, and the junction held 5 bases outside the gene matches. This CDR3 is built from 14 residues. The germline gives CDR1 LNHDA, CDR2 SQIVND (reference sequence). The CDR3 DNA reads TGTGCCAGTAGATCGACAGGGTCGAACACTGAAGCTTTCTTT. This translates into CASRSTGSNTEAFF.

The CDR3 reads CASSPGEDQIRYF. In DNA, the CDR3 is TGTGCCAGCTCACCCGGGGAGGACCAGATCCGGTACTTC. The chain employs TRBV18 and TRBJ2-4; TRBD2 might be the D (6 bases). This CDR3 region has 13 residues. V gave up 3 bases and J gave up 15 bases, with 18 bases separating them. Germline CDR1 KGHSH, CDR2 LQKENI.

The rearrangement joins TRBV18 to TRBJ1-6; TRBD1 might be the D (6 bases). The CDR3 totals 15 residues. CDR1 KGHSH and CDR2 LQKENI come from the germline V gene. Between the trimmed V and J ends, which lost 5 bases and 5 bases, there was a span of 13 bases. This CDR3 reads CASSVNRDHNSPLHF. The CDR3 coding sequence is TGTGCCAGCTCAGTGAACAGGGATCATAATTCACCCCTCCACTTT.

This rearrangement joins TRBV5-8 to TRBJ1-5; the D gene is possibly TRBD1 (6 bases). V was trimmed by 1 base and J by 5 bases, leaving 10 bases between them. The CDR3 runs to 14 residues. The germline CDR1 and CDR2 sequences are SGHTS and YDEGEE. Here the CDR3 reads CASSLRAGDQPQHF. CDR3 in DNA: TGTGCCAGCAGCTTGAGGGCAGGGGATCAGCCCCAGCATTTT.

This clone was seen more than once but under ten times. J is TRBJ2-2 and V is TRBV7-2; 8 bases fit TRBD2. Germline values: CDR1 SGHTA, CDR2 FQGNSA. V shed 7 bases and J 6 bases; nucleotides not matched to a gene: 10. The CDR3 covers 15 residues. CDR3 nucleotide sequence: TGTGCCAGCACCCCCGGAGCGGGAGTTGCCGGGGAGCTGTTTTTT. It yields the protein CASTPGAGVAGELFF.

The chain has TRBV6-5 and TRBJ1-5; 7 bases agree with TRBD1. Germline CDR1 MNHEY, CDR2 SVGAGI. The CDR3 extends over 15 amino acids. With V trimmed by 4 bases and J by 7 bases, 10 bases remained unmatched. CDR3 sequence (DNA): TGTGCCAGCAGTTCTCAGGGGGATCTCAGACAGCCCCAGCATTTT. It specifies CASSSQGDLRQPQHF.

This clone was seen once. The rearrangement uses TRBV18 and TRBJ2-4; D ambiguous. V was shortened by 5 bases and J by 1 base, with 12 bases between the two germline ends. The CDR3 loop spans 15 amino acids. Germline values: CDR1 KGHSH, CDR2 LQKENI. CDR3 nucleotides: TGTGCCAGCTCATGGTCGACTGCTGCCAAAAACATTCAGTACTTC. Translation: CASSWSTAAKNIQYF.

In this sample, this clone turned up a few times. Compared with germline, one end of the junction differs, possibly owing to a read error. This chain links TRBV27 with TRBJ2-2, with 7 bases lining up with TRBD1. This CDR3 is 12 amino acids long. Germline lookup yields CDR1 MNHEY and CDR2 SMNVEV (reference sequence). CDR3 sequence (DNA): TGTGCCAGCAAAGGGGGCACCCGGGAGCTGTTTTTT. It specifies CASKGGTRELFF.

CDR3 nucleotide sequence: TGTGCCAGCAGTTTAATGGGACAGGGCAATTCACCCCTCCACTTT. It encodes CASSLMGQGNSPLHF. The gene calls are TRBV28 and TRBJ1-6, with 9 positions matching TRBD1. This CDR3 is built from 15 residues. Trimming cost V 2 bases and J 7 bases; bases outside gene matches: 3. Germline lookup yields CDR1 MDHEN and CDR2 SYDVKM.

V gene TRBV4-3 combines with J gene TRBJ1-4; possible D gene TRBD1, 5 bases. The CDR3 loop spans 16 amino acids. Germline CDR1 and CDR2: LGHNA and YSLEER. Trimming took 2 bases from V and 8 from J, leaving 18 bases between them. CDR3 bases: TGCGCCAGCAGCCAAACCATGACCAGGGCGGGGGAAAAACTGTTTTTT. It translates to CASSQTMTRAGEKLFF.

The chain has TRBV6-5 and TRBJ2-7, with D unresolved. V was cut by 6 bases and J by 0 bases, with 3 bases left in between. Germline V gene sequence: CDR1 MNHEY, CDR2 SVGAGI. This CDR3 contains 11 residues. CDR3 sequence: CASRASYEQYF. The CDR3, as DNA: TGTGCCAGCAGGGCCTCCTACGAGCAGTACTTC.

The genes are TRBV6-6 and TRBJ1-1; D not certain. Trimming pared 5 bases from V and 1 base from J, leaving 8 bases between. The CDR3 has 13 amino acids. The V gene's germline CDR1 is MNHNY and CDR2 SVGAGI (reference sequence). The DNA for the CDR3 is TGTGCCAGCAGTCGCCAGGAGAACACTGAAGCTTTCTTT. Protein: CASSRQENTEAFF.

The rearrangement uses TRBV4-3 and TRBJ1-6; D unresolved. The CDR3 spans 17 residues. Germline CDR1 and CDR2: LGHNA and YSLEER. V lost 0 bases to trimming and J lost 0 bases, with 9 bases between them. The CDR3 coding sequence is TGCGCCAGCAGCCAAGATCCGGTTAGCTCCTATAATTCACCCCTCCACTTT. This gives the protein CASSQDPVSSYNSPLHF.

The chain joins TRBV28 to TRBJ1-5; a weak D match, TRBD1 (5 bases). V was pared by 5 bases and J by 1 base, with 30 bases between. CDR3 length equals 21 residues. Germline V gene lookup returns CDR1 MDHEN and CDR2 SYDVKM. For the CDR3, the DNA is TGTGCCAGCAGTACCCCCTTCGGGACCTCCGGGATATCAGGAAGCAATCAGCCCCAGCATTTT. Amino acid sequence: CASSTPFGTSGISGSNQPQHF.

The rearrangement joins TRBV2 to TRBJ2-1; the match to TRBD1 covers 11 bases. The CDR3 is made up of 15 amino acids. Germline V gene data show CDR1 as SNHLY and CDR2 as FYNNEI. V trimming: 0 bases; J trimming: 8 bases; junction bases outside the gene matches: 3. CDR3: CASSEAGTGGDEQFF. Here the CDR3 DNA reads TGTGCCAGCAGTGAAGCGGGGACAGGGGGGGATGAGCAGTTCTTC.

The chain recombines TRBV11-1 with TRBJ1-5, with no clear D. The CDR3 is made up of 14 amino acids. With 1 base removed from V and 3 bases from J, the gap between germline ends came to 7 bases. The V gene's germline CDR1 is SGHAT and CDR2 FQDESV (reference sequence). CDR3 DNA: TGTGCCAGCAGCTTAGATCAGTACAATCAGCCCCAGCATTTT. Residues: CASSLDQYNQPQHF.

Of note for this clone: The junction does not match germline at one end; this may be a read error. This chain links TRBV7-7 with TRBJ2-1, with a possible D match to TRBD2 (5 bases). CDR3 length: 14 residues. Per germline, CDR1 SSHAT and CDR2 FNYEAQ (reference sequence). Here the CDR3 DNA reads TGTGCTAGCAGTGCTGGAGGCCCGGGCAATGAGCAGTTCTTC. Protein: CASSAGGPGNEQFF.

J is TRBJ1-6 and V is TRBV7-2; weak D call: TRBD1 (5 bases). Germline CDR1 reads SGHTA; CDR2 reads FQGNSA. Trimming pared 4 bases from V and 6 bases from J, leaving 10 bases between. This CDR3 comprises 14 residues. The CDR3 sequence: CASSSQGVNSPLHF. The DNA for the CDR3 is TGTGCCAGCAGCTCCCAGGGAGTTAATTCACCCCTCCACTTT.

This clone was seen just once. This rearrangement joins TRBV18 to TRBJ2-7; weak D call: TRBD2 (6 bases). Germline CDR1 and CDR2: KGHSH and LQKENI. The CDR3 is 14 amino acids. V lost 6 bases and J 3 bases, leaving 15 bases between the germline ends. The CDR3 region is CASSPSEGIYEQYF. The CDR3 nucleotides are TGTGCCAGCTCCCCTAGCGAGGGTATCTACGAGCAGTACTTC.

The chain employs TRBV4-2 and TRBJ1-2, with D hard to call. From germline, CDR1 is LGHNA and CDR2 YNFKEQ. V was trimmed by 0 bases and J by 8 bases, leaving 13 bases between them. This CDR3 has 14 amino acids. The CDR3 DNA sequence: TGTGCCAGCAGCCAAGATTATACAGTGAAAGGCTACACCTTC. Translated, it gives CASSQDYTVKGYTF.